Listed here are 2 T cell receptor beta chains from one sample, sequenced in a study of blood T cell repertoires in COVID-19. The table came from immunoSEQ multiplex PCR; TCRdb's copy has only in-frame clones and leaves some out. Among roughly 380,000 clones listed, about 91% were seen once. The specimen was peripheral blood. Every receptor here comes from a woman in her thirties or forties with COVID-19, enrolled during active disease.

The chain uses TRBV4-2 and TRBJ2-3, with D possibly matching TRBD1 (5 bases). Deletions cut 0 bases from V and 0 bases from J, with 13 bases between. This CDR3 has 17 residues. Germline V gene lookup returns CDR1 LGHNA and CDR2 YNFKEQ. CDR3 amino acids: CASSQDGLQASTDTQYF. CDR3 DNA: TGTGCCAGCAGCCAAGATGGCCTACAGGCTAGCACAGATACGCAGTATTTT.

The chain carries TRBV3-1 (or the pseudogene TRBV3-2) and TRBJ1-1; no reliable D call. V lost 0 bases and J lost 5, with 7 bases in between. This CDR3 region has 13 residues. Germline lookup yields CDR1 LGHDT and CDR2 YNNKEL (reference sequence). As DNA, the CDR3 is TGTGCCAGCAGCCAAGAGGCGAGGACTGAAGCTTTCTTT. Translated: CASSQEARTEAFF.